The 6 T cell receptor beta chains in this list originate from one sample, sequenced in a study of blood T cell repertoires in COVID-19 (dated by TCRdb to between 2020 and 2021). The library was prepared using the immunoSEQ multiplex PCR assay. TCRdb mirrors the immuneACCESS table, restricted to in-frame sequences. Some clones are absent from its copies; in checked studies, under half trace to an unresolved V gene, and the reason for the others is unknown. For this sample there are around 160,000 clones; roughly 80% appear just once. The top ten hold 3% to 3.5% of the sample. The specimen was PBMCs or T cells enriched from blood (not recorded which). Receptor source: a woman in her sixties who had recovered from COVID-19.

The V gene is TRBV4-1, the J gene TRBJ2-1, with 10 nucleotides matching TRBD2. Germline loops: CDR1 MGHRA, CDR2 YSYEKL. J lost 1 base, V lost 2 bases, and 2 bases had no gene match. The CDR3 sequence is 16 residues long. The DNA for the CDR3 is TGCGCCAGCAGCCAAACACTAGCGGGGTCCTACAATGAGCAGTTCTTC. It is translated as CASSQTLAGSYNEQFF.

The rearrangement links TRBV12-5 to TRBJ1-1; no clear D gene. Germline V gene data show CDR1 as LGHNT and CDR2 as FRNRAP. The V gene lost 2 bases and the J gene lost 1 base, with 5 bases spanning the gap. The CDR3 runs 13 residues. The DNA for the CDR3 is TGTGCTAGTGGTTTGCAGGAGAACACTGAAGCTTTCTTT. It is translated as CASGLQENTEAFF.

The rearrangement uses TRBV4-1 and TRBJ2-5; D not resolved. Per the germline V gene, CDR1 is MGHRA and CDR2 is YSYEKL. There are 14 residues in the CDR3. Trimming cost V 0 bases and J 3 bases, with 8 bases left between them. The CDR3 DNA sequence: TGCGCCAGCAGCCAAGATTACCCAGAAGAGACCCAGTACTTC. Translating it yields CASSQDYPEETQYF.

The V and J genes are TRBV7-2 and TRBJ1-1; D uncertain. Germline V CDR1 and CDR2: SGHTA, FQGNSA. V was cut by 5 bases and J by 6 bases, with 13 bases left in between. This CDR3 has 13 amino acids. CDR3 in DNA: TGTGCCAGCAGCAACCAGGACGGGGCTGAAGCTTTCTTT. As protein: CASSNQDGAEAFF.

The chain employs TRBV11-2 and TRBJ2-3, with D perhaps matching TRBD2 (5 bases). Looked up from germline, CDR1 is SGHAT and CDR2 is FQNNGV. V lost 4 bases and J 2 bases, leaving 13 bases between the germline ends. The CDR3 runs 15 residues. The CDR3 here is CASSSPGSSTDTQYF. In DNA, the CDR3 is TGTGCCAGCAGCTCCCCGGGGTCCTCCACAGATACGCAGTATTTT.

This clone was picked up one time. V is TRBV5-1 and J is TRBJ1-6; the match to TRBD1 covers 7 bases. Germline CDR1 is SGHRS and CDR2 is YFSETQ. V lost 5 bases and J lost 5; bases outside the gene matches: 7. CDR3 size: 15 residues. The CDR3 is CASRRGQQHNSPLHF. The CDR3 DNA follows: TGCGCCAGCAGACGGGGACAGCAACATAATTCACCCCTCCACTTT. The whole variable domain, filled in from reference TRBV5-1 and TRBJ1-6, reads KAGVTQTPRYLIKTRGQQVTLSCSPISGHRSVSWYQQTPGQGLQFLFEYFSETQRNKGNFPGRFSGRQFSNSRSEMNVSTLELGDSALYLCASRRGQQHNSPLHFGNGTRLTVT.